A selection of T cell receptor beta chains follows, all from one sample in a study of cytomegalovirus exposure and HLA in healthy donors. Data came from immunoSEQ multiplex PCR; TCRdb stores just in-frame clones and leaves some out. Of under 200,000 clones in the sample, 84% were seen once. The specimen sequenced was PBMCs. These receptors originate from a man aged 30 to 45 in good health and CMV-seronegative. CDR3s include the opening cysteine and the closing phenylalanine or tryptophan. The D gene is left open where the match is weak. Rows may omit the clone size; those that give it use once, few, many or a size class.

D gene	clone size	V gene	J gene	CDR3 protein	CDR3 DNA
-	-	TRBV6-4	TRBJ2-7	CASRGLYYYEQYF	TGTGCCAGCAGGGGACTCTATTACTACGAGCAGTACTTC
TRBD2	-	TRBV9	TRBJ2-3	CASSEGTRDLADTQYF	TGTGCCAGCAGCGAAGGGACTAGGGACTTGGCAGATACGCAGTATTTT
-	-	TRBV27	TRBJ2-1	CASSAILAPSYNEQFF	TGTGCCAGCAGTGCCATACTAGCTCCCTCCTACAATGAGCAGTTCTTC
-	-	TRBV5-1	TRBJ1-2	CASSLEGGYGYTF	TGCGCCAGCAGCTTGGAAGGGGGCTATGGCTACACCTTC
TRBD1	-	TRBV2	TRBJ2-5	CASSPGTGKETQYF	TGTGCCAGCAGCCCCGGGACAGGGAAAGAGACCCAGTACTTC
-	-	TRBV9	TRBJ1-1	CASSTQGNTEAFF	TGTGCCAGCAGCACACAGGGAAACACTGAAGCTTTCTTT
-	-	TRBV28	TRBJ1-1	CASSFFTGSNTEAFF	TGTGCCAGCAGTTTTTTTACAGGGAGCAACACTGAAGCTTTCTTT
TRBD2	-	TRBV29-1	TRBJ2-1	CSVPTGDLAGGWQFF	TGCAGCGTACCGACAGGGGACCTAGCGGGAGGATGGCAGTTCTTC
TRBD1	-	TRBV18	TRBJ1-6	CASSPKQGDNSPLHF	TGTGCCAGCTCACCTAAACAGGGGGATAATTCACCCCTCCACTTT
-	-	TRBV27	TRBJ2-7	CASSSNRQTYEQYF	TGTGCCAGCAGTTCGAACAGACAGACCTACGAGCAGTACTTC
-	-	TRBV7-6	TRBJ2-7	CASSLGAGFHEQYF	TGTGCCAGCAGCTTAGGGGCAGGGTTCCACGAGCAGTACTTC
TRBD1	-	TRBV6-5	TRBJ2-7	CASSSSTGGAYEQYF	TGTGCCAGCAGTTCCTCGACAGGGGGCGCCTACGAGCAGTACTTC
TRBD2	-	TRBV29-1	TRBJ2-7	CSAVRLAGDYEQYF	TGCAGCGCCGTTAGACTAGCGGGAGACTACGAGCAGTACTTC
-	-	TRBV28	TRBJ2-5	CASSFAMRQTDQETQYF	TGTGCCAGCAGTTTCGCTATGAGACAGACTGACCAAGAGACCCAGTACTTC
-	few	TRBV7-6	TRBJ2-3	CASSLEGDSRDTQYF	TGTGCCAGCAGCTTAGAGGGGGATTCTAGGGATACGCAGTATTTT
TRBD1	-	TRBV9	TRBJ2-2	CASSVRQGDTGELFF	TGTGCCAGCAGCGTCCGACAGGGCGACACCGGGGAGCTGTTTTTT
-	-	TRBV29-1	TRBJ2-4	CSVALRLAKNIQYF	TGCAGCGTTGCATTGCGGTTAGCCAAAAACATTCAGTACTTC
TRBD1	-	TRBV15	TRBJ2-7	CATSIMTGTGGEQYF	TGTGCCACCAGCATAATGACCGGGACAGGGGGCGAGCAGTACTTC
TRBD2	-	TRBV5-1	TRBJ2-1	CASSLAGGGSYNEQFF	TGCGCCAGCAGCTTGGCCGGCGGGGGCTCCTACAATGAGCAGTTCTTC
TRBD1	few	TRBV4-3	TRBJ1-1	CASSYRDRGNTEAFF	TGCGCCAGCAGCTACCGGGACAGGGGGAACACTGAAGCTTTCTTT
TRBD1	-	TRBV14	TRBJ2-7	CASSQPAGTGKDYEQYF	TGTGCCAGCAGCCAACCAGCGGGGACAGGGAAGGACTACGAGCAGTACTTC
-	-	TRBV15	TRBJ2-7	CATSRGLTEHPSYEQYF	TGTGCCACCAGCAGAGGACTGACAGAACACCCCTCCTACGAGCAGTACTTC
-	-	TRBV5-4	TRBJ1-1	CASSLVGQVNTEAFF	TGTGCCAGCAGCTTGGTTGGGCAGGTCAACACTGAAGCTTTCTTT
-	-	TRBV7-9	TRBJ2-1	CSSSPDSRLVTGDEQFF	TGTTCCAGCAGCCCAGATTCCCGACTAGTAACTGGCGATGAGCAGTTCTTC
TRBD2	few	TRBV12-5	TRBJ2-2	CASGFKALLSREGLLGTGELFF	TGTGCTAGTGGTTTTAAGGCACTCCTATCGCGGGAGGGCTTACTTGGCACCGGGGAGCTGTTTTTT
TRBD2	-	TRBV18	TRBJ2-7	CASSPQISGREQYF	TGTGCCAGCTCACCACAAATTAGCGGGCGCGAGCAGTACTTC
TRBD1	-	TRBV5-1	TRBJ2-5	CASNLHGQGQETQYF	TGCGCCAGCAACCTTCACGGACAGGGGCAAGAGACCCAGTACTTC
-	once	TRBV9	TRBJ1-1	CASSALLTGTEAFF	TGTGCCAGCAGCGCCCTTCTAACAGGGACTGAAGCTTTCTTT
-	-	TRBV7-3	TRBJ2-1	CASSLGAGLRYNEQFF	TGTGCCAGCAGCCTAGGGGCGGGATTACGCTACAATGAGCAGTTCTTC
-	-	TRBV19	TRBJ2-1	CASTQGNEQFF	TGTGCCAGTACCCAGGGCAATGAGCAGTTCTTC
TRBD2	-	TRBV27	TRBJ2-1	CASSLGLVSNEQFF	TGTGCCAGCAGTTTGGGACTAGTTTCAAATGAGCAGTTCTTC
-	-	TRBV4-2	TRBJ2-1	CASSQDNYNEQFF	TGTGCCAGCAGCCAAGATAACTACAATGAGCAGTTCTTC
-	once	TRBV19	TRBJ1-5	CASSTGVRSNQPQHF	TGTGCCAGTAGTACAGGGGTTCGTAGCAATCAGCCCCAGCATTTT
-	-	TRBV6-1	TRBJ2-3	CASSGPGRTGTSTDTQYF	TGTGCCAGCAGTGGGCCCGGACGTACCGGGACTAGCACAGATACGCAGTATTTT
TRBD2	-	TRBV2	TRBJ2-7	CASRAGLAGGYSEQYF	TGTGCCAGCAGAGCCGGACTAGCGGGAGGGTACTCCGAGCAGTACTTC
TRBD2	-	TRBV29-1	TRBJ2-7	CSVWGGIAGTYEQYF	TGCAGCGTTTGGGGGGGGATAGCGGGGACCTACGAGCAGTACTTC
TRBD1	-	TRBV6-5	TRBJ2-7	CASSYSGDRAYEQYF	TGTGCCAGCAGTTACTCGGGGGACAGAGCCTACGAGCAGTACTTC
-	-	TRBV6-1	TRBJ2-1	CASTPLGGPRNEQFF	TGTGCCAGCACACCATTGGGGGGTCCTCGGAATGAGCAGTTCTTC
TRBD2	-	TRBV7-3	TRBJ2-3	CASSRGLAGMYTQYF	TGTGCCAGCAGCCGCGGACTAGCCGGTATGTATACGCAGTATTTT
-	-	TRBV6-5	TRBJ1-1	CASSFGQGNTEAFF	TGTGCCAGCAGTTTCGGCCAGGGTAACACTGAAGCTTTCTTT
-	once	TRBV19	TRBJ1-1	CASSARQMNTEAFF	TGTGCCAGTAGCGCGCGACAGATGAACACTGAAGCTTTCTTT
-	-	TRBV30	TRBJ2-7	CAWSEGFSYEQYF	TGTGCCTGGAGTGAGGGGTTTTCCTACGAGCAGTACTTC
-	-	TRBV5-1	TRBJ2-4	CASSPVSGAKNIQYF	TGCGCCAGCAGCCCCGTTTCAGGTGCCAAAAACATTCAGTACTTC
TRBD2	-	TRBV7-6	TRBJ2-1	CASSLASGSRNGQFF	TGTGCCAGCAGCTTAGCTAGCGGGAGTCGAAATGGGCAGTTCTTC
-	-	TRBV5-1	TRBJ1-1	CASSLASDVAAFF	TGCGCCAGCAGCTTGGCCAGCGACGTCGCGGCTTTCTTT
TRBD2	-	TRBV28	TRBJ2-7	CASTIGGAVLDEQYF	TGTGCCAGCACCATCGGGGGGGCCGTTCTAGACGAGCAGTACTTC
-	once	TRBV6-6	TRBJ2-1	CASSYSDSYNEQFF	TGTGCCAGCAGTTACTCAGACAGTTACAATGAGCAGTTCTTC
-	-	TRBV27	TRBJ2-7	CASSRRDTRNEQYF	TGTGCCAGCAGTCGACGGGACACCCGCAACGAGCAGTACTTC
-	-	TRBV25-1	TRBJ2-3	CASISNWLSSGDTQYF	TGTGCCAGCATCTCGAATTGGTTGTCCTCGGGGGATACGCAGTATTTT
-	-	TRBV29-1	TRBJ1-1	CSVGVRGNTEAFF	TGCAGCGTTGGGGTCAGGGGGAACACTGAAGCTTTCTTT